The 4 T cell receptor beta chains given below trace back to one sample, sequenced in a study of OX40 agonist ivuxolimab in advanced cancers. Libraries were prepared by immunoSEQ multiplex PCR; TCRdb keeps only in-frame clonotypes and omits some of them. The repertoire has about 51,000 clones, 80% to 85% of them found once; the top ten carry less than 4%. Sequenced here: CD4+ or CD8+ T cells sorted from blood, sampled in a trial of the OX40 agonist ivuxolimab. All receptors come from an adult with an advanced solid tumor such as melanoma, head and neck, liver or kidney cancer.

The J gene is TRBJ1-1, the V gene TRBV12-5; no firm D call. Germline CDR1 is LGHNT and CDR2 is FRNRAP. The V end was cut by 4 bases, the J end by 1 base, with 10 bases between. The CDR3 is 14 amino acids. The CDR3 DNA follows: TGTGCTAGTGGTTATGGGCTTGCGAACACTGAAGCTTTCTTT. This encodes CASGYGLANTEAFF.

V usage is TRBV2 and J usage is TRBJ2-4; the D gene could be TRBD1 or TRBD2 (5 bases each). Germline CDR1 and CDR2: SNHLY and FYNNEI. Trimming removed 11 bases at V and 3 bases at J, with 14 bases between. The CDR3 runs 13 residues. For the CDR3, the DNA is TGTGCCTGCTATGGGACGGTCAAAAACATTCAGTACTTC. Amino acids: CACYGTVKNIQYF. Looking up the rest from reference TRBV2 and TRBJ2-4 gives the full variable domain: EPEVTQTPSHQVTQMGQEVILRCVPISNHLYFYWYRQILGQKVEFLVSFYNNEISEKSEIFDDQFSVERPDGSNFTLKIRSTKLEDSAMYFCACYGTVKNIQYFGAGTRLSVL.

The rearrangement links TRBV4-3 to TRBJ2-7; D remains unclear. The CDR3 runs 13 residues. Germline V lookup: CDR1 LGHNA, CDR2 YSLEER. V dropped 4 bases and J dropped 4 bases, with 11 bases sitting between them. CDR3 nucleotides: TGCGCCAGCAGCCCGTATTTGGGGTACGAGCAGTACTTC. Translation: CASSPYLGYEQYF.

The chain combines TRBV5-1 with TRBJ1-3; 7 bases are shared with TRBD1. The CDR3 has 16 amino acids. Unmatched junction bases numbered 4, after V lost 0 bases and J lost 1 base. The V gene's germline CDR1 is SGHRS and CDR2 YFSETQ. The CDR3 coding sequence is TGCGCCAGCAGCTTGGCCCCCAGGGGGTCTGGAAACACCATATATTTT. Its protein is CASSLAPRGSGNTIYF.